These T cell receptor beta chains were read from a single sample in a study of human T cells and chemical hapten exposure. TCRdb recomputed calls from the RACE reads with MiXCR, one row per CDR3 protein. The table records a few hundred thousand distinct CDR3 sequences, approximately 5.8% of them present only once. Sequenced material: whole blood, taken in connection with sensitization to the hapten diphenylcyclopropenone (DPC). These receptors all come from a woman aged 18-29 years with alopecia areata. Some clones in this sample may be carry-over from other donors' samples. Both conserved end residues are part of each CDR3. A D gene is named only where the DNA matches it firmly. Clone size is stated in some rows and not others, as once, few, many or a class when expanded.

size,V,J,D,CDR3,DNA
.,TRBV5-5,TRBJ2-1,TRBD1,CASSLELDRETYNEQFF,TGTGCCAGCAGCTTGGAGCTGGACAGGGAAACCTACAATGAGCAGTTCTTC
few,TRBV27,TRBJ1-5,TRBD1,CASSLSATGAHQPQHF,TGTGCCAGCAGTTTATCCGCAACAGGGGCGCACCAGCCCCAGCATTTT
.,TRBV6-5,TRBJ2-7,.,CASSSPDMASYEQYF,TGTGCCAGCAGTTCCCCCGACATGGCCTCCTACGAGCAGTACTTC
many,TRBV7-2,TRBJ2-5,.,CASSLAGGPEETQYF,TGTGCCAGCAGCTTAGCGGGGGGACCCGAAGAGACCCAGTACTTC
many,TRBV6-2/TRBV6-3,TRBJ1-5,TRBD1,CASSWDRGGFGPQHF,TGTGCCAGCAGTTGGGACAGGGGCGGATTCGGGCCCCAGCATTTT
many,TRBV20-1,TRBJ2-3,.,CSASPADTQYF,TGCAGTGCTAGTCCAGCGGATACGCAGTATTTT
many,TRBV28,TRBJ2-2,.,CASSLGGGELFF,TGTGCCAGCAGTTTAGGGGGAGGGGAGCTGTTTTTT
.,TRBV20-1,TRBJ2-7,TRBD1,CSALTDRANEQYF,TGCAGTGCTCTTACTGACAGGGCTAACGAGCAGTACTTC
many,TRBV20-1,TRBJ2-3,.,CSARAPGPLQYF,TGCAGTGCTAGAGCACCGGGACCCCTCCAGTATTTT
.,TRBV10-3,TRBJ1-3,.,CAISESLQQFNTIYF,TGTGCCATCAGTGAAAGTCTCCAACAGTTTAACACCATATATTTT